Listed here are 28 T cell receptor beta chains from one sample, sequenced in a study of tumor-infiltrating lymphocytes in primary liver carcinoma. Alongside blood RNA obtained from unsorted whole blood, germline DNA was also extracted. The investigators made TCR beta cDNA from about 500 ng total RNA, using a constant-region primer. Nested multiplex PCR, run for three rounds with slightly modified ARM-PCR, yielded TCR beta libraries. PCR rounds one and two used TRBV1-TRBV30 forward primers with a C-beta reverse primer for approximately 11 cycles each. TCRdb recomputed calls from the multiplex PCR reads with MiXCR, one row per CDR3 protein. The table shows about 310,000 distinct CDR3 sequences, with 50% to 60% occurring only once. Source material: peripheral blood. The receptors shown here come from a woman aged 25 to 39 with primary liver carcinoma and hepatitis B virus infection.

The chain carries TRBV18 and TRBJ1-2; the D is unclear. V gave up 4 bases and J gave up 8 bases, with 20 bases separating them. Germline V gene sequence: CDR1 KGHSH, CDR2 LQKENI. This CDR3 has 15 residues. The CDR3 spells CASSHPQPDQWGYTF. In DNA, the CDR3 is TGTGCCAGCTCACACCCCCAGCCGGACCAATGGGGCTACACCTTC.

This clonotype was counted at least ten times. The V call is TRBV11-2, the J call TRBJ2-7, with 8 bases matching TRBD1. CDR1 and CDR2 (germline): SGHAT, FQNNGV. The CDR3 runs to 14 residues. V was clipped by 5 bases and J by 6 bases; unmatched bases: 9. Written as DNA, the CDR3 is TGTGCCAGCAGCGCCTGGGTACAGGGGGGCGAGCAGTACTTC. Translated, it gives CASSAWVQGGEQYF.

This clonotype occurred a few times. The gene calls are TRBV7-9 and TRBJ2-7; TRBD1 matches 12 bases. The CDR3 is 19 amino acids. The V and J ends lost 5 bases and 3 bases, in that order; junction bases with no gene match: 17. Germline assignment: CDR1 SEHNR and CDR2 FQNEAQ (reference sequence). This chain's CDR3 is CASSPQFGDRGRLGYEQYF. In DNA form, the CDR3 reads TGTGCCAGCAGCCCCCAATTCGGGGACAGGGGGCGCCTAGGCTACGAGCAGTACTTC. The full variable domain, with the rest looked up from reference TRBV7-9 and TRBJ2-7, is DTGVSQNPRHKITKRGQNVTFRCDPISEHNRLYWYRQTLGQGPEFLTYFQNEAQLEKSRLLSDRFSAERPKGSFSTLEIQRTEQGDSAMYLCASSPQFGDRGRLGYEQYFGPGTRLTVT.

The CDR3 is CAWSADRSRAFF. The CDR3 nucleotides are TGTGCCTGGAGTGCCGACAGGTCTAGGGCTTTCTTT. J is TRBJ1-1 and V is TRBV30; weak D call: TRBD1 (6 bases). The CDR3 runs to 12 residues. The V gene's germline CDR1 is GTSNPN and CDR2 SVGIG (reference sequence). Trimming removed 1 base at V and 11 bases at J, with 14 bases between.

A few counts support this clonotype. The gene calls are TRBV4-1 and TRBJ2-2; the D is unclear. This CDR3 has 15 residues. CDR1 is MGHRA, CDR2 YSYEKL, per germline. Between the trimmed V and J ends, which lost 5 bases and 6 bases, there was a span of 16 bases. CDR3 nucleotide sequence: TGCGCCAGCAGCTCCTCGAGCTTATCACCCGGGGAGCTGTTTTTT. This gives the protein CASSSSSLSPGELFF.

Turning to this clonotype: At one boundary the junction diverges from the germline segment, which might be a read error. This rearrangement joins TRBV12-3 or TRBV12-4 to TRBJ2-4; D may be TRBD1 or TRBD2 (5 bases each). CDR3 size: 13 residues. CDR3 loop: CASRDNRGNIEHF. DNA for the CDR3: TGTGCCAGCAGGGACAATCGGGGAAACATTGAGCACTTC.

There are many counts of this clonotype. J is TRBJ2-3 and V is TRBV5-4; D gene uncertain. V gave up 0 bases and J gave up 3 bases, with 5 bases separating them. The CDR3 runs 13 residues. The V gene's germline CDR1 is SGHNT and CDR2 YYREEE (reference sequence). The CDR3 here is CASSLVGTDTQYF. CDR3 DNA sequence: TGTGCCAGCAGCTTGGTAGGGACAGATACGCAGTATTTT.

The V gene is TRBV30, the J gene TRBJ2-1, with D unclear. The germline V gene has CDR1 GTSNPN and CDR2 SVGIG (reference sequence). This CDR3 has 14 residues. V was clipped by 1 base and J by 6 bases, with 13 bases between them. Written as DNA, the CDR3 is TGTGCCTGGAGTGGGCCGAGGATCCCCAATGAGCAGTTCTTC. It yields the protein CAWSGPRIPNEQFF.

This clonotype was counted at least ten times. V gene TRBV29-1 combines with J gene TRBJ2-1; no clear D gene. V was pared by 1 base and J by 1 base, with 8 bases between. Germline V gene lookup returns CDR1 SQVTM and CDR2 ANQGSEA. The CDR3 contains 14 residues. As DNA, the CDR3 is TGCAGCGTTGAAGGCCCCAGTTCCTACAATGAGCAGTTCTTC. Translated: CSVEGPSSYNEQFF.

Details on this clonotype: A read error may explain this, as a much larger clone is one base away. The chain uses TRBV12-3 or TRBV12-4 and TRBJ1-5; D is unresolved. This CDR3 is built from 12 residues. The CDR3 spells CASRGGNRPQHF. CDR3 sequence (DNA): TGTGCCAGCAGGGGTGGCAATCGGCCCCAGCATTTT.

The chain couples TRBV30 to TRBJ2-7; D is uncertain. The CDR3 is 12 residues long. Germline CDR1 and CDR2: GTSNPN and SVGIG (reference sequence). Trimming cost V 2 bases and J 6 bases, with 11 bases left between them. CDR3 sequence reads: CAWSKALGEQYF. CDR3 bases: TGTGCCTGGAGTAAGGCTTTGGGCGAGCAGTACTTC.

The J gene is TRBJ2-2, the V gene TRBV6-5; D unresolved. Germline V CDR1 and CDR2: MNHEY, SVGAGI. V lost 6 bases to trimming and J lost 5 bases, with 16 bases between them. The CDR3 contains 15 residues. CDR3 DNA: TGTGCCAGCAGAGTCGGAGCTAGAGGTACCGGGGAGCTGTTTTTT. Translation: CASRVGARGTGELFF.

The gene calls are TRBV6-5 and TRBJ2-7; the D is unclear. Germline loops: CDR1 MNHEY, CDR2 SVGAGI. This CDR3 is built from 14 residues. Trimming cost V 5 bases and J 2 bases, with 13 bases left between them. The CDR3 reads CASSPRQKPYEQYF. The CDR3 DNA follows: TGTGCCAGCAGTCCACGGCAGAAACCCTACGAGCAGTACTTC.

This clonotype was seen repeatedly, ten times or more. This sequence joins TRBV6-5 and TRBJ1-1; no clear D. The CDR3 has 13 residues. V lost 0 bases to trimming and J lost 12 bases, with 14 bases between them. CDR1 and CDR2 (germline): MNHEY, SVGAGI. DNA of the CDR3: TGTGCCAGCAGTTACTCTGGCCCTCGGGAAACTTTCTTT. It yields the protein CASSYSGPRETFF.

This clonotype turned up a few times. At one end the junction does not follow the germline gene, possibly because of a read error. This chain connects TRBV6-2 or TRBV6-3 to TRBJ2-3; D gene unclear. Germline V gives CDR1 MNHEY, CDR2 SVGEGT. The length of the CDR3 is 12 residues. CDR3 region: CASSSTTDTHYF. DNA of the CDR3: TGTGCTAGCAGTAGCACAACGGATACGCACTATTTC.

Comment on this clonotype: This may be a read error: a much more frequent sequence differs by one nucleotide. V and J are TRBV29-1 and TRBJ2-5; perhaps TRBD2 as D (7 bases). In germline, CDR1 is SQVTM, CDR2 ANQGSEA. The CDR3 sequence is 13 residues long. The CDR3 loop reads CSVSWGGEEAQYF. The CDR3 region has the DNA TGCAGCGTTTCTTGGGGGGGCGAAGAGGCCCAGTACTTC.

The sample holds a few counts of this clonotype. The chain couples TRBV7-9 to TRBJ1-5; D is possibly TRBD1 (6 bases). CDR1 and CDR2 from the germline V gene are SEHNR and FQNEAQ (reference sequence). The germline V and J ends were trimmed by 3 bases and 3 bases, with 12 bases remaining between them. The CDR3 length is 15 residues. The chain's CDR3 is CASSLGSGDNQPQHF. In nucleotides, the CDR3 is TGTGCCAGCAGCTTGGGATCAGGGGACAATCAGCCCCAGCATTTT.

This clonotype showed up many times. The rearrangement joins TRBV11-2 to TRBJ2-1; D uncertain. The CDR3 is made up of 17 amino acids. V lost 4 bases to trimming and J lost 1 base, with 17 bases between them. Germline lookup yields CDR1 SGHAT and CDR2 FQNNGV. The CDR3 reads CASSSRHDTSSYNEQFF. CDR3 sequence (DNA): TGTGCCAGCAGCTCTAGACACGACACCTCTTCCTACAATGAGCAGTTCTTC. Full variable domain (missing parts from reference TRBV11-2 and TRBJ2-1): EAGVAQSPRYKIIEKRQSVAFWCNPISGHATLYWYQQILGQGPKLLIQFQNNGVVDDSQLPKDRFSAERLKGVDSTLKIQPAKLEDSAVYLCASSSRHDTSSYNEQFFGPGTRLTVL.

As regards this clonotype: A read error is possible here, since a much larger clone lies one base away. This sequence joins TRBV6-1 and TRBJ2-7, with no clear D. Germline loops: CDR1 MNHNS, CDR2 SASEGT. Trimming left V 11 bases short and J 3 bases short, with 17 bases between. This CDR3 has 13 amino acids. This CDR3 is CAVSSPPYYEQYF. CDR3 bases: TGTGCCGTATCTTCCCCACCCTACTACGAGCAGTACTTC.

With respect to this clonotype: Sequence at one end of the junction differs from germline and may be a read error. This chain connects TRBV12-3 or TRBV12-4 to TRBJ2-5; D not resolved. The CDR3 extends over 11 amino acids. Here the CDR3 reads CACSFRQTQYF. The CDR3 bases are TGTGCCTGCAGTTTTAGGCAGACCCAGTACTTC.

On this clonotype: This may stem from a read error, because a much larger clone lies one nucleotide away. The chain has TRBV6-2 or TRBV6-3 and TRBJ1-5; possibly TRBD1 for D (6 bases). There are 13 residues in the CDR3. Germline V gene sequence: CDR1 MNHEY, CDR2 SVGEGT. V was shortened by 5 bases and J by 15 bases, with 20 bases between the two germline ends. In DNA form, the CDR3 reads TGTGCCAGCAGTGACGGACAGTTTGCTATGCGGCATTTT. Its protein product is CASSDGQFAMRHF.

Turning to this clonotype: The junction departs from the called germline gene at one end, perhaps through a read error. The chain is built from TRBV28 and TRBJ1-2; unclear D gene. Germline V gene lookup returns CDR1 MDHEN and CDR2 SYDVKM. This CDR3 region has 11 residues. CDR3 in amino acids: CAGSLKGGYTF. CDR3 sequence (DNA): TGTGCCGGCAGTTTAAAGGGTGGCTACACCTTC.

This clonotype was recorded many times. V gene TRBV11-3 combines with J gene TRBJ2-1; TRBD1 aligns across 8 bases. This CDR3 spans 16 amino acids. Germline V CDR1 and CDR2: SGHNT, YENEEA. After removal of 1 base from V and 5 bases from J, the junction contained 7 bases not matched to a gene. The CDR3 spells CASSLGQGAGNNEQFF. Written as DNA, the CDR3 is TGTGCCAGCAGCTTAGGGCAGGGGGCTGGGAACAATGAGCAGTTCTTC.

This clonotype was seen only a few times. The chain joins TRBV5-6 to TRBJ2-7, with TRBD1 matching over 7 bases. This CDR3 contains 13 residues. The germline gives CDR1 SGHDT, CDR2 YYEEEE. V lost 4 bases, J lost 1 base, and 2 bases stayed unmatched. The CDR3 bases are TGTGCCAGCAGCGGGGGACAGTCCTACGAGCAGTACTTC. It encodes CASSGGQSYEQYF.

The chain couples TRBV7-9 to TRBJ2-3; D remains ambiguous. V lost 3 bases and J lost 1, with 17 bases in between. This CDR3 is 17 amino acids long. The germline V gene encodes CDR1 SEHNR and CDR2 FQNEAQ (reference sequence). The CDR3 DNA follows: TGTGCCAGCAGCTTGTCGCTGGGGATAGAACGCACAGATACGCAGTATTTT. It codes for CASSLSLGIERTDTQYF. The whole variable domain, filled in from reference TRBV7-9 and TRBJ2-3, reads DTGVSQNPRHKITKRGQNVTFRCDPISEHNRLYWYRQTLGQGPEFLTYFQNEAQLEKSRLLSDRFSAERPKGSFSTLEIQRTEQGDSAMYLCASSLSLGIERTDTQYFGPGTRLTVL.

Concerning this clonotype itself: This CDR3 fails to terminate in the conserved phenylalanine or tryptophan, so it likely reflects a read error. The CDR3 nucleotides are TGTGCCAGCAGAACCGGGACTAGCGGGAGTGGGGGCACAGATACGCAGTATTAT. Translation gives CASRTGTSGSGGTDTQYY. V gene TRBV5-4 combines with J gene TRBJ2-3, with 14 nucleotides matching TRBD2. There are 18 residues in the CDR3. V shed 5 bases, J shed 1 base, and the junction held 9 bases outside the gene matches. Germline V gene sequence: CDR1 SGHNT, CDR2 YYREEE (reference sequence).

Points on this clonotype: The junction departs from the called germline gene at one end, perhaps through a read error. The V and J genes are TRBV7-8 and TRBJ2-2; 8 nucleotides align to TRBD2. Germline V gene data show CDR1 as SGHVS and CDR2 as FQNEAQ. The CDR3 covers 16 residues. CDR3: CASSLTGTRNTGELLF. The CDR3, as DNA: TGTGCCAGCAGCCTAACCGGGACTAGGAACACCGGGGAGCTGTTGTTT.

Of note for this clonotype: An end of the junction differs from the germline gene, which may be a read error. The V gene is TRBV4-3, the J gene TRBJ2-4; a possible D gene is TRBD2 (6 bases). This CDR3 spans 19 amino acids. CDR1 is LGHNA, CDR2 YSLEER, per germline. The CDR3 DNA reads TGCCCCAGCAGCCTAGGAACTACGGACTACCTACATGGAGGAAACATTCAGTACTTC. Translating it yields CPSSLGTTDYLHGGNIQYF.